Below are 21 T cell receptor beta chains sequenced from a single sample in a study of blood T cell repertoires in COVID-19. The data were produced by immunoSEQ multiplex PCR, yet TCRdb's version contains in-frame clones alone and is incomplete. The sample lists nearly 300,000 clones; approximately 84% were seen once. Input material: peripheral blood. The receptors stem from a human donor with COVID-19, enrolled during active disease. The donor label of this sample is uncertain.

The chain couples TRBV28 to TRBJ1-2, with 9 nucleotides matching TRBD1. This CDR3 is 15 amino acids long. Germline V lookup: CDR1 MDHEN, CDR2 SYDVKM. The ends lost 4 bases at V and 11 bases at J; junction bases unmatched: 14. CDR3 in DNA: TGTGCCAGCAGTTCCCCGGGACAGGGAAAGGTGGGGTACACCTTC. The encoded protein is CASSSPGQGKVGYTF.

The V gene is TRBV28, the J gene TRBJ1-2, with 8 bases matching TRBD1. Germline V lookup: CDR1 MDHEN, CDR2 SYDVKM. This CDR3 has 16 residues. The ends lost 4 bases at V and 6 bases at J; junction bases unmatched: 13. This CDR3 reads CASSSTTGGIRHGYTF. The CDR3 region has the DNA TGTGCCAGCAGTTCAACCACAGGGGGTATAAGGCATGGCTACACCTTC.

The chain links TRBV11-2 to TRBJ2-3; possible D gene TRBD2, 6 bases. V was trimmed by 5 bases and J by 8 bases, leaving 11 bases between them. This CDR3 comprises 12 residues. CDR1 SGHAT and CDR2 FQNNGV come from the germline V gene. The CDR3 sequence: CASSVSGGTQYF. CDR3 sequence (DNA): TGTGCCAGCAGCGTTAGCGGAGGTACGCAGTATTTT.

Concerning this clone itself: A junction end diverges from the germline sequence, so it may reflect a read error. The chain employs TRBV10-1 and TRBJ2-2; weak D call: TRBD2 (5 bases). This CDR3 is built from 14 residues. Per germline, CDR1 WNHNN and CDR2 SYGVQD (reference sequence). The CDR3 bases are TGCGCCAGCAGTGAGTCAGGGAACACCGGGGAGCCGTTTTTT. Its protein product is CASSESGNTGEPFF.

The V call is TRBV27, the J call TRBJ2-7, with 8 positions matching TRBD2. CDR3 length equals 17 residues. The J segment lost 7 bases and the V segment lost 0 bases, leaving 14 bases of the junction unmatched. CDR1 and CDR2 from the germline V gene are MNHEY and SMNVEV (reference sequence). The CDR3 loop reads CASSLSSGTRTLGEQYF. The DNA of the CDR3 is TGTGCCAGCAGTTTATCGTCCGGGACTAGAACGTTGGGAGAGCAGTACTTC.

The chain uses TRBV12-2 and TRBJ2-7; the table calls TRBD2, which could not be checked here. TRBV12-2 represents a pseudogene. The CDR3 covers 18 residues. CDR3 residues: CASRLDRWTSGRIGEQYF. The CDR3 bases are TGTGCAAGTCGCTTAGACCGCTGGACTAGCGGGAGAATTGGCGAGCAGTACTTC.

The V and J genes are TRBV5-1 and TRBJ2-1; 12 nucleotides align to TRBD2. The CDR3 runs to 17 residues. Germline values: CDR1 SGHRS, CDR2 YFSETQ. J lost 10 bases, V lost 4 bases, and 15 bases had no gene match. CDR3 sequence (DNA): TGCGCCAGCAGCCCGACCGGGACTAGCGGGTCAGGAGGGGAGCAGTTCTTC. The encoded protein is CASSPTGTSGSGGEQFF.

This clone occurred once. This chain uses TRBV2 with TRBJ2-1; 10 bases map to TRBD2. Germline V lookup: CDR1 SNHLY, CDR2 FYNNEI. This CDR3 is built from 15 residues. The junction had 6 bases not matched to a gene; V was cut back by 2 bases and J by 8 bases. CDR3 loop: CASSEQAGGLDEQFF. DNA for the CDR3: TGTGCCAGCAGTGAACAAGCGGGAGGGCTCGATGAGCAGTTCTTC. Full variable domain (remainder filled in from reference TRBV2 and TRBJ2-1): EPEVTQTPSHQVTQMGQEVILRCVPISNHLYFYWYRQILGQKVEFLVSFYNNEISEKSEIFDDQFSVERPDGSNFTLKIRSTKLEDSAMYFCASSEQAGGLDEQFFGPGTRLTVL.

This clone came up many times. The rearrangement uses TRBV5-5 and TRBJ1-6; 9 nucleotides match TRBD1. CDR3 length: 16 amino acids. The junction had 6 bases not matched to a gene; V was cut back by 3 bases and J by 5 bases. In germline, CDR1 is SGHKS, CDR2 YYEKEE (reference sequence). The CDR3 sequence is CASSSTGGVHNSPLHF. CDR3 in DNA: TGTGCCAGCAGCTCTACAGGGGGCGTCCATAATTCACCCCTCCACTTT.

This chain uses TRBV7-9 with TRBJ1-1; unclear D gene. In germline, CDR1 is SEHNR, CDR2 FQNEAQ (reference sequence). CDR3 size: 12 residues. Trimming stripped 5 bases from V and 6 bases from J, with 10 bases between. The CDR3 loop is CASSLDGSEAFF. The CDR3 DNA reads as TGTGCCAGCAGCCTAGATGGCTCTGAAGCTTTCTTT.

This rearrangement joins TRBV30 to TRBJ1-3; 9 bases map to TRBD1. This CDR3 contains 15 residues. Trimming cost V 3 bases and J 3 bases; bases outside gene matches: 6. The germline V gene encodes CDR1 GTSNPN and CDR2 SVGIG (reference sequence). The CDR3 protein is CAWREDRGFGNTIYF. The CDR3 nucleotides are TGTGCCTGGAGAGAGGACAGGGGCTTTGGAAACACCATATATTTT.

CDR3 loop: CASSALNQGMNTEAFF. The CDR3 DNA follows: TGTGCCAGCAGTGCCCTTAATCAGGGGATGAACACTGAAGCTTTCTTT. The J gene is TRBJ1-1, the V gene TRBV27, with TRBD1 as a possible D gene (6 bases). The CDR3 contains 16 residues. Trimming removed 5 bases at V and 0 bases at J, with 16 bases between. From germline, CDR1 is MNHEY and CDR2 SMNVEV (reference sequence).

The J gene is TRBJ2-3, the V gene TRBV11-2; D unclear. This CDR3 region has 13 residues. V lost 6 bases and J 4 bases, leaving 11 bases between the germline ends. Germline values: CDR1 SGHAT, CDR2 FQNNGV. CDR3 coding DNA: TGTGCCAGCAGTTACCATGTAGCAGATACGCAGTATTTT. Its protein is CASSYHVADTQYF.

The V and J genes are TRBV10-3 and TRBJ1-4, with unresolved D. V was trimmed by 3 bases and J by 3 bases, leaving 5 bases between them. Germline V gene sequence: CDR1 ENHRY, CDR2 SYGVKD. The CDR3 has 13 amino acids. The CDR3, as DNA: TGTGCCATCAGTGATGGGCCTAATGAAAAACTGTTTTTT. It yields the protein CAISDGPNEKLFF.

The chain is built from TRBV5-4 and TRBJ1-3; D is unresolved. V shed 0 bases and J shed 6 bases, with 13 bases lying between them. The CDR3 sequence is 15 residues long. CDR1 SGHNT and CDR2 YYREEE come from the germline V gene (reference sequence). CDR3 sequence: CASSLVSGIENTIYF. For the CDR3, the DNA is TGTGCCAGCAGCTTGGTATCCGGGATCGAAAACACCATATATTTT.

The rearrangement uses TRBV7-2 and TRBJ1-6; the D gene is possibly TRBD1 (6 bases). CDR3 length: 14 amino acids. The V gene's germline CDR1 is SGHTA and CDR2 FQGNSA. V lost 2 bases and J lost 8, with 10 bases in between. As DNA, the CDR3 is TGTGCCAGCAGCTTACAGGGGCCGGATTCACCCCTCCACTTT. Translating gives CASSLQGPDSPLHF.

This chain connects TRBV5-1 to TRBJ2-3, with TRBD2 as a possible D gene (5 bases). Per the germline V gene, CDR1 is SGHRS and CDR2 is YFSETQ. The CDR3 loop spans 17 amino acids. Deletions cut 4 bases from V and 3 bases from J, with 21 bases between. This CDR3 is CASSPKPGPRGTDTQYF. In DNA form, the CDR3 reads TGCGCCAGCAGCCCGAAACCCGGGCCCCGGGGTACAGATACGCAGTATTTT. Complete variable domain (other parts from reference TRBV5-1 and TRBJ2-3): KAGVTQTPRYLIKTRGQQVTLSCSPISGHRSVSWYQQTPGQGLQFLFEYFSETQRNKGNFPGRFSGRQFSNSRSEMNVSTLELGDSALYLCASSPKPGPRGTDTQYFGPGTRLTVL.

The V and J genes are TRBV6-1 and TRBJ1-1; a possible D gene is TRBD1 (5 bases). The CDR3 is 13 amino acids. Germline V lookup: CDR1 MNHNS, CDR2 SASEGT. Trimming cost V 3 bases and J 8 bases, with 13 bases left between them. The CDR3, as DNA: TGTGCCAGCAGTGAGTTAAGGGGAGGAGAAGCTTTCTTT. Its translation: CASSELRGGEAFF.

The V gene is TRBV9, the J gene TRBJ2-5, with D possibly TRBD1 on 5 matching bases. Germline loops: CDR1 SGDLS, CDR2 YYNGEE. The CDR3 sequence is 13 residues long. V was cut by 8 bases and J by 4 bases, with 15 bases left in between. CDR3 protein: CASGQGRGETQYF. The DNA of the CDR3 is TGTGCCAGTGGGCAGGGAAGGGGAGAGACCCAGTACTTC.

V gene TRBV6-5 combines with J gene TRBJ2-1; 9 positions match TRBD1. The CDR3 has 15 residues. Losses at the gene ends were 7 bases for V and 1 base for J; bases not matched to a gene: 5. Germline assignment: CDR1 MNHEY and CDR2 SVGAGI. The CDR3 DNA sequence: TGTGCCAGCACTTTGGACAGGGGATCCTACAATGAGCAGTTCTTC. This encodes CASTLDRGSYNEQFF.

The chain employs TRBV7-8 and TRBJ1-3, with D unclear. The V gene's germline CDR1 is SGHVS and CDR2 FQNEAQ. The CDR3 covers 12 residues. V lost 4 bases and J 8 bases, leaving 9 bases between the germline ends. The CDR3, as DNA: TGTGCCAGCAGCTATGAAAGCCACACCATATATTTT. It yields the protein CASSYESHTIYF.